This TCR beta chain was profiled in a study of T-cell reconstitution after alpha-beta-depleted transplantation in children. In the case of this clonotype: The target antigen is unknown.

Broader study findings: Where alpha-beta T cells came from about two months after transplant was reportedly several hundred expanded graft clones. Day-60 TCRbeta diversity that was high in some patients was derived from surviving recipient T cells and thymic progenitors. T-cell numbers and diversity, one year after transplant, stemmed largely from T cells that were newly produced.

The CDR3 contains 17 residues. CDR1 is DFQATT and CDR2 is SNEGSKA in the germline V gene (reference sequence). Trimming removed 4 bases from V and 0 bases from J; junction bases left unmatched: 14. Construction of the TCRbeta library involved unique molecular identifiers. MiXCR, run by TCRdb on the PCR reads, gives a single entry per CDR3 protein. The sample contains about 98,000 distinct CDR3 sequences, 20% to 30% of which appear only once. This chain links TRBV20-1 with TRBJ2-5, with 7 bases fitting TRBD2. The clonotype was recovered from a boy aged 2 to 10 with acute lymphoblastic leukemia, due to receive a stem cell transplant. The sequences come from PBMCs, collected before TCRalphabeta/CD19-depleted stem cell transplant. CDR3 coding DNA: TGCAGTGCTATCCCTAGCGGACACAGCCCTAACCAAGAGACCCAGTACTTC. Amino acid sequence: CSAIPSGHSPNQETQYF.